A selection of T cell receptor beta chains follows, all from one sample in a study of blood T cell repertoires in COVID-19. Sequencing was performed with immunoSEQ multiplex PCR; in TCRdb, only in-frame clones are kept and a portion is missing. The repertoire holds 370,000 or so clones, with around 87% as singletons. The sequenced sample consisted of PBMCs or T cells enriched from blood (not recorded which). Receptors originate from a man younger than 45 who had recovered from COVID-19. The CDR3 runs from the conserved cysteine through the conserved F or W. Fields, in order: D gene, V gene, clone size, J gene, CDR3 protein, CDR3 DNA. D genes are given only for firm matches. For some rows the clone size is stated as once, few or many, or as a class when expanded; others skip it.

d_gene: NA; v_gene: TRBV2; abundance: NA; j_gene: TRBJ2-5; CDR3aa: CASSGEETQYF; CDR3nt: TGTGCCAGCAGTGGAGAAGAGACCCAGTACTTC
d_gene: NA; v_gene: TRBV6-5; abundance: NA; j_gene: TRBJ2-7; CDR3aa: CASSRGMFTYEQYF; CDR3nt: TGTGCCAGCAGCCGGGGGATGTTTACCTACGAGCAGTACTTC
d_gene: TRBD1; v_gene: TRBV12-5; abundance: NA; j_gene: TRBJ1-5; CDR3aa: CASGTGTASGQPQHF; CDR3nt: TGTGCTAGTGGAACCGGGACAGCTTCAGGTCAGCCCCAGCATTTT
d_gene: NA; v_gene: TRBV7-8; abundance: NA; j_gene: TRBJ1-1; CDR3aa: CASSLVGGNPEAFF; CDR3nt: TGTGCCAGCAGCTTAGTGGGGGGGAACCCTGAAGCTTTCTTT
d_gene: NA; v_gene: TRBV19; abundance: NA; j_gene: TRBJ1-5; CDR3aa: CASSSQEVQGPQHF; CDR3nt: TGTGCCAGTAGTAGCCAAGAGGTACAAGGGCCCCAGCATTTT
d_gene: TRBD2; v_gene: TRBV30; abundance: NA; j_gene: TRBJ2-7; CDR3aa: CAWTRRGVSSYEQYF; CDR3nt: TGTGCCTGGACCCGCCGGGGGGTCTCGTCCTACGAGCAGTACTTC
d_gene: NA; v_gene: TRBV11-2; abundance: NA; j_gene: TRBJ1-3; CDR3aa: CASSRRDIRSGNTIYF; CDR3nt: TGTGCCAGCAGCCGAAGAGACATCCGCTCTGGAAACACCATATATTTT
d_gene: TRBD1; v_gene: TRBV6-5; abundance: NA; j_gene: TRBJ1-1; CDR3aa: CASSYTGGTEAFF; CDR3nt: TGTGCCAGCAGTTACACAGGGGGCACTGAAGCTTTCTTT
d_gene: NA; v_gene: TRBV5-1; abundance: few; j_gene: TRBJ2-7; CDR3aa: CASSLELTYEQYF; CDR3nt: TGCGCCAGCAGCTTGGAACTGACCTACGAGCAGTACTTC
d_gene: TRBD2; v_gene: TRBV7-3; abundance: NA; j_gene: TRBJ2-3; CDR3aa: CASSSGLAGGVNYADTQYF; CDR3nt: TGTGCCAGCAGCTCAGGACTAGCGGGGGGTGTAAACTACGCAGATACGCAGTATTTT
d_gene: NA; v_gene: TRBV7-8; abundance: NA; j_gene: TRBJ1-2; CDR3aa: CASSLGLRGGYTF; CDR3nt: TGTGCCAGCAGCTTAGGGCTTCGCGGTGGCTACACCTTC
d_gene: TRBD1; v_gene: TRBV18; abundance: NA; j_gene: TRBJ1-1; CDR3aa: CASAVGQDTEAFF; CDR3nt: TGTGCCAGCGCAGTGGGACAGGACACTGAAGCTTTCTTT
d_gene: NA; v_gene: TRBV21-1; abundance: NA; j_gene: TRBJ2-7; CDR3aa: CASSKGLQSARLYEQYF; CDR3nt: TGTGCCAGCAGCAAGGGACTCCAAAGTGCGCGTCTCTACGAGCAGTACTTC
d_gene: NA; v_gene: TRBV7-8; abundance: NA; j_gene: TRBJ1-4; CDR3aa: CASSLGPEAVKLFF; CDR3nt: TGTGCCAGCAGCTTAGGTCCAGAGGCGGTAAAACTGTTTTTT
d_gene: TRBD1; v_gene: TRBV29-1; abundance: NA; j_gene: TRBJ2-7; CDR3aa: CSVSSEDRGYEQYF; CDR3nt: TGCAGCGTATCCTCGGAGGACAGGGGGTACGAGCAGTACTTC
d_gene: TRBD1; v_gene: TRBV7-9; abundance: few; j_gene: TRBJ1-2; CDR3aa: CASSPGTAPYGYTF; CDR3nt: TGTGCCAGCAGCCCCGGGACAGCCCCTTATGGCTACACCTTC